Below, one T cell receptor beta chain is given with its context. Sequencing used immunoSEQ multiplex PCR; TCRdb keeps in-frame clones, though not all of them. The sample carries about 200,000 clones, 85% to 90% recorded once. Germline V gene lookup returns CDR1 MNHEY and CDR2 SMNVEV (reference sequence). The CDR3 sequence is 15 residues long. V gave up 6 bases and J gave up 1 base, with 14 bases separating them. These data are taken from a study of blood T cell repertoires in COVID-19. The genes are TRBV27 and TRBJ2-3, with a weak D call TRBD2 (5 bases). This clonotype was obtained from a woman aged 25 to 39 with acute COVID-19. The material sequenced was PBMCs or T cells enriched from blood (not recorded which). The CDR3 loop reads CASRPWTPRTDTQYF. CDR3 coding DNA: TGTGCCAGCAGACCCTGGACTCCCCGCACAGATACGCAGTATTTT.